This entry is about one T cell receptor beta chain. Its antigen remains unknown. These data come from a study of cytomegalovirus exposure and HLA in healthy donors. The ends were cut back, 5 bases at V and 3 bases at J, with 14 bases in the middle. The CDR3 has 15 amino acids. Germline values: CDR1 SEHNR, CDR2 FQNEAQ (reference sequence). PCR amplification relied on 60 Vbeta primers (plus 13 Jbeta primers). Data came from immunoSEQ multiplex PCR; TCRdb stores just in-frame clones and leaves some out. The sample records about 140,000 clones, approximately 84% being singletons. Findings of the study overall: Under in vitro conditions, three CMV-associated chains were confirmed as specific for CMV antigens.

The sequence came from a man aged 25 to 40 in good health and CMV-seropositive. The rearrangement joins TRBV7-9 to TRBJ1-5; D is uncertain. Sequenced: PBMCs. The CDR3 DNA reads TGTGCCAGCAGCCCTTCGGACGGGATCAATCAGCCCCAGCATTTT. Amino acid sequence: CASSPSDGINQPQHF.